Sequencing of this T cell receptor (beta chain) was carried out in a study of T cell responses to AZD1222 COVID-19 vaccine. Study-level points and caveats: Spike-specific TCR breadth and depth grew following two AZD1222 doses.

The CDR3 is 15 amino acids. Trimming took 2 bases from V and 6 from J, leaving 13 bases between them. Per germline, CDR1 SEHNR and CDR2 FQNEAQ (reference sequence). A note on this clone: Its antigen remains unidentified.

Sequenced by immunoSEQ multiplex PCR; TCRdb stores in-frame clones only, minus some. The sample shows some 80,000 clones, over 65% of them seen only once. This receptor was taken from an adult who received the MenACWY meningococcal vaccine as a control. Source: peripheral blood, taken 28 days after the second dose of the MenACWY control vaccine. The genes are TRBV7-9 and TRBJ2-2; no firm D call. CDR3 loop: CASSLTPGPAGELFF. CDR3 in DNA: TGTGCCAGCAGCTTAACACCCGGCCCAGCCGGGGAGCTGTTTTTT.